The 28 T cell receptor beta chains listed next were all sequenced from one sample in a study of cytomegalovirus exposure and HLA in healthy donors. Primers for the PCR totalled 60 Vbeta and 13 Jbeta. Only in-frame clones appear in the TCRdb table, and some are missing; sequencing was by immunoSEQ multiplex PCR. The sample lists 55,000 to 75,000 clones; around 68% were seen once. Sequenced sample: PBMCs. The receptors here all came from a man aged 35 to 55 in good health and CMV-seropositive.

CDR3 bases: TGTGCCAGCAGTTCTATTTTCTTC. It yields the protein CASSSIFF. The chain combines TRBV6-1 with TRBJ2-1; D not certain. Trimming took 5 bases from V and 16 from J, leaving 6 bases between them. The CDR3 totals 8 residues. Looked up from germline, CDR1 is MNHNS and CDR2 is SASEGT.

The chain employs TRBV2 and TRBJ2-5; 7 bases are shared with TRBD2. Trimming at V came to 4 bases and at J to 2 bases, leaving 1 base not matched to a gene. In germline, CDR1 is SNHLY, CDR2 FYNNEI. The CDR3 covers 13 residues. The CDR3 DNA is TGTGCCAGCAGTGTGGGACTACAAGAGACCCAGTACTTC. This gives the protein CASSVGLQETQYF.

The CDR3 region has the DNA TGTGCCAGCAGTGCGACTAGCACTACCTACGAGCAGTACTTC. Its protein is CASSATSTTYEQYF. V gene TRBV9 combines with J gene TRBJ2-7; 7 bases are shared with TRBD2. CDR1 is SGDLS and CDR2 is YYNGEE in the germline V gene. With V trimmed by 5 bases and J by 2 bases, 7 bases remained unmatched. The CDR3 length is 14 residues. The full variable domain, rest sourced from reference TRBV9 and TRBJ2-7, is DSGVTQTPKHLITATGQRVTLRCSPRSGDLSVYWYQQSLDQGLQFLIQYYNGEERAKGNILERFSAQQFPDLHSELNLSSLELGDSALYFCASSATSTTYEQYFGPGTRLTVT.

The CDR3 sequence: CATERPGLAFQETQYF. The DNA for the CDR3 is TGTGCCACTGAACGGCCGGGACTAGCGTTCCAAGAGACCCAGTACTTC. The genes are TRBV30 and TRBJ2-5, with 10 bases matching TRBD2. The CDR3 consists of 16 residues. Germline CDR1 is GTSNPN and CDR2 is SVGIG (reference sequence). J was trimmed by 1 base and V by 8 bases; bases with no gene match: 13.

The chain couples TRBV11-2 to TRBJ2-2, with a weak D call TRBD1 (6 bases). V was clipped by 5 bases and J by 5 bases, with 9 bases between them. This CDR3 is 13 amino acids long. CDR1 and CDR2 from the germline V gene are SGHAT and FQNNGV. The CDR3 bases are TGTGCCAGCAGCCCGCAGGGGACCGGGGAGCTGTTTTTT. Its translation is CASSPQGTGELFF.

This sequence joins TRBV11-2 and TRBJ2-1, with no clear D. Germline V gives CDR1 SGHAT, CDR2 FQNNGV. CDR3 length: 11 residues. Trimming cost V 5 bases and J 10 bases, with 9 bases left between them. This CDR3 is CASSIGPEQFF. CDR3 sequence (DNA): TGTGCCAGCAGCATTGGGCCAGAGCAGTTCTTC.

The rearrangement joins TRBV5-1 to TRBJ1-6; no reliable D call. The CDR3 is made up of 14 amino acids. The germline gives CDR1 SGHRS, CDR2 YFSETQ. V shed 3 bases and J shed 1 base, with 5 bases lying between them. CDR3 loop: CASSSLSYNSPLHF. CDR3 DNA sequence: TGCGCCAGCAGCTCCCTGTCCTATAATTCACCCCTCCACTTT.

The chain links TRBV5-1 to TRBJ1-2, with 7 bases lining up with TRBD1. Germline V lookup: CDR1 SGHRS, CDR2 YFSETQ. This CDR3 is built from 16 residues. The V and J ends lost 2 bases and 4 bases, in that order; junction bases with no gene match: 11. The CDR3, as DNA: TGCGCCAGCAGCTTTGTAGTGGGACAGTTAATCTATGGCTACACCTTC. It specifies CASSFVVGQLIYGYTF.

This chain links TRBV6-1 with TRBJ1-5, with unresolved D. This CDR3 spans 12 amino acids. V lost 3 bases and J lost 5, with 5 bases in between. Per the germline V gene, CDR1 is MNHNS and CDR2 is SASEGT. The CDR3 is CASSDIHQPQHF. The CDR3 nucleotides are TGTGCCAGCAGTGATATCCATCAGCCCCAGCATTTT.

This rearrangement joins TRBV5-1 to TRBJ2-5, with no clear D. V was shortened by 5 bases and J by 5 bases, with 16 bases between the two germline ends. The germline CDR1 and CDR2 sequences are SGHRS and YFSETQ. The CDR3 is made up of 14 amino acids. Here the CDR3 DNA reads TGCGCCAGCAGTAGCCCCCCACCCCGGGAGACCCAGTACTTC. Protein: CASSSPPPRETQYF.

The genes are TRBV9 and TRBJ2-1; perhaps TRBD2 as D (7 bases). The CDR3 contains 15 residues. The germline V gene encodes CDR1 SGDLS and CDR2 YYNGEE. V was shortened by 1 base and J by 4 bases, with 12 bases between the two germline ends. The CDR3 loop reads CASSVQGTTYNEQFF. In nucleotides, the CDR3 is TGTGCCAGCAGCGTACAGGGGACTACTTACAATGAGCAGTTCTTC.

The chain recombines TRBV7-9 with TRBJ2-7; 9 bases agree with TRBD1. Unmatched junction bases numbered 2, after V lost 9 bases and J lost 2 bases. Germline CDR1 is SEHNR and CDR2 is FQNEAQ (reference sequence). CDR3 length: 12 amino acids. This chain's CDR3 is CASRDRAYEQYF. For the CDR3, the DNA is TGTGCCAGTCGGGACAGGGCCTACGAGCAGTACTTC.

This chain connects TRBV28 to TRBJ1-4; 10 nucleotides match TRBD1. With V trimmed by 5 bases and J by 9 bases, 6 bases remained unmatched. CDR1 is MDHEN, CDR2 SYDVKM, per germline. CDR3 length: 14 amino acids. In DNA form, the CDR3 reads TGTGCCAGCAGTCTTGGGACAGGGGAGAAAAAACTGTTTTTT. Translating it yields CASSLGTGEKKLFF. Variable domain in full (rest from reference TRBV28 and TRBJ1-4): DVKVTQSSRYLVKRTGEKVFLECVQDMDHENMFWYRQDPGLGLRLIYFSYDVKMKEKGDIPEGYSVSREKKERFSLILESASTNQTSMYLCASSLGTGEKKLFFGSGTQLSVL.

This sequence joins TRBV30 and TRBJ1-6; 9 positions agree with TRBD1. The CDR3 is made up of 17 amino acids. Germline V gene sequence: CDR1 GTSNPN, CDR2 SVGIG (reference sequence). The V gene end was trimmed by 3 bases and the J gene end by 1 base; junction bases not matched to a gene: 7. Written as DNA, the CDR3 is TGTGCCTGGAGGACCGGGACAGGGCATTCCTATAATTCACCCCTCCACTTT. It translates to CAWRTGTGHSYNSPLHF.

V is TRBV7-2 and J is TRBJ2-5; the D gene is possibly TRBD2 (6 bases). CDR1 is SGHTA and CDR2 is FQGNSA in the germline V gene. This CDR3 has 14 residues. The V and J ends lost 5 bases and 5 bases respectively, with 15 bases between them. The CDR3 bases are TGTGCCAGCAGCCCTCGTAGAGGAGGGGAGACCCAGTACTTC. Residues: CASSPRRGGETQYF.

The V gene is TRBV11-2, the J gene TRBJ2-1; the match to TRBD2 covers 7 bases. Per germline, CDR1 SGHAT and CDR2 FQNNGV. The V gene end was trimmed by 0 bases and the J gene end by 8 bases; junction bases not matched to a gene: 1. The CDR3 loop spans 13 amino acids. The DNA of the CDR3 is TGTGCCAGCAGCTTAGAACTAGCGCATGAGCAGTTCTTC. Its translation: CASSLELAHEQFF.

V and J are TRBV19 and TRBJ1-5; TRBD1 matches at 8 bases. Germline lookup yields CDR1 LNHDA and CDR2 SQIVND (reference sequence). The junction had 6 bases not matched to a gene; V was cut back by 6 bases and J by 5 bases. The CDR3 is 14 residues long. The CDR3 region has the DNA TGTGCCAGTAGCACGGACAGGGTTGATCAGCCCCAGCATTTT. Its protein is CASSTDRVDQPQHF.

The chain is built from TRBV10-3 and TRBJ1-1; tentatively, D is TRBD1 (6 bases). The germline V and J ends were trimmed by 0 bases and 2 bases, with 10 bases remaining between them. CDR1 ENHRY and CDR2 SYGVKD come from the germline V gene. The CDR3 length is 15 residues. The CDR3: CAISESPGTNTEAFF. Here the CDR3 DNA reads TGTGCCATCAGTGAGTCCCCAGGGACAAACACTGAAGCTTTCTTT.

The chain employs TRBV7-6 and TRBJ1-1; possible D gene TRBD1, 5 bases. This CDR3 is built from 16 residues. The V gene lost 5 bases and the J gene lost 5 bases, with 21 bases spanning the gap. Per the germline V gene, CDR1 is SGHVS and CDR2 is FNYEAQ. The CDR3 DNA is TGTGCCAGCAGCCCTAGACTCACAGGTATGGAAACTGAAGCTTTCTTT. The encoded protein is CASSPRLTGMETEAFF.

This clone was seen a handful of times. The CDR3 DNA is TGTGCCAGAAGCTTGCATCCGGGGTGGCGCGAGCAGTACTTC. It codes for CARSLHPGWREQYF. The chain is built from TRBV5-3 and TRBJ2-7; D is perhaps TRBD2 (5 bases). TRBV5-3 is classed as an ORF, of uncertain function. The CDR3 loop spans 14 amino acids. Between the trimmed V and J ends, which lost 1 base and 6 bases, there was a span of 14 bases.

The chain uses TRBV7-2 and TRBJ2-7, with 9 bases fitting TRBD1. The CDR3 is made up of 15 amino acids. Germline assignment: CDR1 SGHTA and CDR2 FQGNSA. Trimming cost V 5 bases and J 4 bases; bases outside gene matches: 9. CDR3 protein: CASSLTPGQGYEQYF. DNA of the CDR3: TGTGCCAGCAGCCTAACTCCGGGACAGGGATACGAGCAGTACTTC.

In its sample, this clone was seen a few times. This rearrangement joins TRBV7-3 to TRBJ2-1; 11 nucleotides align to TRBD2. The germline gives CDR1 SGHTA, CDR2 FQGTGA. V was clipped by 5 bases and J by 2 bases; unmatched bases: 5. The CDR3 loop spans 16 amino acids. CDR3 DNA: TGTGCCAGCAGCCTTACTAGCGGGGGAGCCTACAATGAGCAGTTCTTC. Its protein is CASSLTSGGAYNEQFF.

Remarks on this clone: Its ends do not fully match the called genes, so a read error is possible. V usage is TRBV7-7 and J usage is TRBJ2-7; 11 bases align to TRBD1. Germline assignment: CDR1 SSHAT and CDR2 FNYEAQ (reference sequence). CDR3 length: 14 amino acids. CDR3 bases: TGTGCTAGCAGCGCCGGGACAGGGGGCTACGAGCAGTACTTC. The encoded protein is CASSAGTGGYEQYF.

This clone was counted a single time. The chain has TRBV6-1 and TRBJ2-1; possible D gene TRBD2, 6 bases. The germline gives CDR1 MNHNS, CDR2 SASEGT. The CDR3 is made up of 17 amino acids. The germline V and J ends were trimmed by 2 bases and 6 bases, with 20 bases remaining between them. CDR3 in DNA: TGTGCCAGCAGTGAACTGGTCGGGAGCTCCGAAGGCAATGAGCAGTTCTTC. This encodes CASSELVGSSEGNEQFF.

This clone was found a few times. The chain recombines TRBV2 with TRBJ2-7, with D tentatively TRBD2 (5 bases). The germline V and J ends were trimmed by 2 bases and 2 bases, with 13 bases remaining between them. Per germline, CDR1 SNHLY and CDR2 FYNNEI. CDR3 size: 15 residues. The CDR3 nucleotides are TGTGCCAGCAGTGAATCGGCGGGCAGCCCCTACGAGCAGTACTTC. It is translated as CASSESAGSPYEQYF. The full variable domain, completed using reference TRBV2 and TRBJ2-7, is EPEVTQTPSHQVTQMGQEVILRCVPISNHLYFYWYRQILGQKVEFLVSFYNNEISEKSEIFDDQFSVERPDGSNFTLKIRSTKLEDSAMYFCASSESAGSPYEQYFGPGTRLTVT.

This clone showed up just a few times. This chain links TRBV6-5 with TRBJ1-2; perhaps TRBD1 as D (5 bases). CDR3 length: 16 residues. CDR1 is MNHEY, CDR2 SVGAGI, per germline. Trimming took 0 bases from V and 1 from J, leaving 12 bases between them. Here the CDR3 reads CASSYSRTGGNYGYTF. The CDR3 coding sequence is TGTGCCAGCAGTTACTCCAGGACGGGGGGTAACTATGGCTACACCTTC.

This chain links TRBV6-5 with TRBJ1-4, with D perhaps matching TRBD1 (5 bases). The germline V and J ends were trimmed by 5 bases and 8 bases, with 15 bases remaining between them. Per germline, CDR1 MNHEY and CDR2 SVGAGI. CDR3 length: 14 amino acids. For the CDR3, the DNA is TGTGCCAGCAGTCGGCCCGGGGGGAACGAAAAACTGTTTTTT. Residues: CASSRPGGNEKLFF.

This clone has more than one count but fewer than ten. The chain couples TRBV9 to TRBJ2-2; a possible D gene is TRBD1 (6 bases). V was clipped by 2 bases and J by 2 bases, with 13 bases between them. The CDR3 loop spans 16 amino acids. Looked up from germline, CDR1 is SGDLS and CDR2 is YYNGEE. CDR3 loop: CASSVRDMSNTGELFF. CDR3 nucleotides: TGTGCCAGCAGCGTCAGGGACATGAGTAACACCGGGGAGCTGTTTTTT. The whole variable domain, filled in from reference TRBV9 and TRBJ2-2, reads DSGVTQTPKHLITATGQRVTLRCSPRSGDLSVYWYQQSLDQGLQFLIQYYNGEERAKGNILERFSAQQFPDLHSELNLSSLELGDSALYFCASSVRDMSNTGELFFGEGSRLTVL.